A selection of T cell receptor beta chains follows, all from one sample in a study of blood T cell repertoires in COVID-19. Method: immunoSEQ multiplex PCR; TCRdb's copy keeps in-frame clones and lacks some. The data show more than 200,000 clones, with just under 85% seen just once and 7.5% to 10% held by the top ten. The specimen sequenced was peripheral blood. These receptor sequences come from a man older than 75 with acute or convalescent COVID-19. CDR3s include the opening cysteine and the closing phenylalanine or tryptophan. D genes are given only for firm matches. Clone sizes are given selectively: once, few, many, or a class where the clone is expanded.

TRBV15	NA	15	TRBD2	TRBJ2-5	CATSRDRGGMETQYF	TGTGCCACCAGCAGAGATCGGGGGGGCATGGAGACCCAGTACTTC
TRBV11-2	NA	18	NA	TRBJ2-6	CASSIRGDSSSGANVLTF	TGTGCCAGCAGCATCCGCGGGGACAGCAGCTCTGGGGCCAACGTCCTGACTTTC
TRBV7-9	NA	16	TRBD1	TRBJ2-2	CASSSSGTGDTGELFF	TGTGCCAGCAGCTCCTCCGGGACAGGGGACACCGGGGAGCTGTTTTTT
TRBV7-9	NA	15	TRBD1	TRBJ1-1	CASSLGQGASTEAFF	TGTGCCAGCAGCTTAGGGCAGGGGGCGAGCACTGAAGCTTTCTTT
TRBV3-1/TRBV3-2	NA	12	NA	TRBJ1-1	CASSPFGAEAFF	TGTGCCAGCAGCCCCTTCGGAGCTGAAGCTTTCTTT
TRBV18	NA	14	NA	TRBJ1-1	CASSPNRADFEAFF	TGTGCCAGCTCACCTAACAGGGCAGACTTTGAAGCTTTCTTT
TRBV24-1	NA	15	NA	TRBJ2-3	CATSDRQLFTDTQYF	TGTGCCACCAGTGACCGACAGCTATTCACAGATACGCAGTATTTT
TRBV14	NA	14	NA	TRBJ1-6	CASRPGTYNSPLHF	TGTGCCAGCAGACCCGGGACATATAATTCACCCCTCCACTTT
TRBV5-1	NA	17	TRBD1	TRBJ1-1	CASSKTGTGVVNTEAFF	TGCGCCAGCAGCAAAACCGGGACAGGGGTAGTGAACACTGAAGCTTTCTTT
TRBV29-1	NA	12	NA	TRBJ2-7	CSVVAVVYEQYF	TGCAGCGTTGTAGCAGTCGTCTACGAGCAGTACTTC
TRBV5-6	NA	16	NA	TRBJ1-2	CASSLSNRALIYGYTF	TGTGCCAGCAGCTTGTCGAACAGGGCGCTGATCTATGGCTACACCTTC
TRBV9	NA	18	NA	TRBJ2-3	CASSVGPAGQFGTDTQYF	TGTGCCAGCAGCGTAGGGCCGGCAGGGCAATTCGGAACAGATACGCAGTATTTT
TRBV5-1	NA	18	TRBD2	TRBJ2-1	CASSEGLAGGSSYNEQFF	TGCGCCAGCAGCGAGGGACTAGCGGGAGGGAGCTCCTACAATGAGCAGTTCTTC
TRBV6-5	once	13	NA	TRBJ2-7	CASSYSRAYEQYF	TGTGCCAGCAGTTACTCCCGCGCCTACGAGCAGTACTTC
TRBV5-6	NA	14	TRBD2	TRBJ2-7	CASSAPSGTYEQYF	TGTGCCAGCAGCGCACCTAGCGGAACCTACGAGCAGTACTTC
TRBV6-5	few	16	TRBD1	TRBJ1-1	CASSYSKGAGNTEAFF	TGTGCCAGCAGTTACTCGAAGGGGGCAGGGAACACTGAAGCTTTCTTT
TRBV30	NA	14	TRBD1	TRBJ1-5	CAWNAGTVNQPQHF	TGTGCCTGGAATGCCGGGACAGTAAATCAGCCCCAGCATTTT
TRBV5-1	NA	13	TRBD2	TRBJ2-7	CASGPGGSYEQYF	TGCGCCAGCGGCCCGGGGGGTTCCTACGAGCAGTACTTC
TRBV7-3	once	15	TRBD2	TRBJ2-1	CASSPGGTTYNEQFF	TGTGCCAGCAGCCCGGGAGGGACTACCTACAATGAGCAGTTCTTC
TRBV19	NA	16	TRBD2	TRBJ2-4	CASSERGGLAKNIQYF	TGTGCCAGCTCCGAACGGGGGGGCCTAGCCAAAAACATTCAGTACTTC
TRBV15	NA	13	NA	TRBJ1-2	CATSRLRSLGYTF	TGTGCCACCAGCAGGCTGCGGTCACTCGGCTACACCTTC
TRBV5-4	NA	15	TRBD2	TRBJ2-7	CASAPGGSGSREQYF	TGTGCCAGCGCCCCGGGAGGTAGCGGGAGCCGCGAGCAGTACTTC
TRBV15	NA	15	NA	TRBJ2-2	CATSIDSFNTGELFF	TGTGCCACCAGCATCGACAGTTTTAACACCGGGGAGCTGTTTTTT
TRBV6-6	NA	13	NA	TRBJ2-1	CASRQDSYNEQFF	TGTGCCAGCCGCCAGGACTCCTACAATGAGCAGTTCTTC
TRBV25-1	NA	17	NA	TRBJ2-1	CASSESLHRSAYNEQFF	TGTGCCAGCAGTGAATCTCTTCACAGGTCGGCCTACAATGAGCAGTTCTTC
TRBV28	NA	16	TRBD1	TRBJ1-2	CASSSFRTGGNYGYTF	TGTGCCAGCAGTTCGTTTAGGACAGGGGGCAACTATGGCTACACCTTC
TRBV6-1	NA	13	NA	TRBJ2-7	CASSEAPGGEQYF	TGTGCCAGCAGTGAAGCCCCAGGAGGTGAGCAGTACTTC
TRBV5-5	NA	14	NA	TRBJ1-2	CASSLAHMDYGYTF	TGTGCCAGCAGCTTGGCACACATGGACTATGGCTACACCTTC
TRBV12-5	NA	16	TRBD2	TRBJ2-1	CASGLRLAGVWDEQFF	TGTGCTAGTGGTTTGAGACTAGCGGGAGTTTGGGATGAGCAGTTCTTC
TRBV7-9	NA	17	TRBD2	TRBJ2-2	CASSRGSGRADTGELFF	TGTGCCAGCAGCCGCGGTAGCGGGAGGGCCGACACCGGGGAGCTGTTTTTT
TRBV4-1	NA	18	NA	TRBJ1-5	CASSQGAQGGYGNQPQHF	TGCGCCAGCAGCCAAGGGGCGCAGGGAGGATACGGCAATCAGCCCCAGCATTTT
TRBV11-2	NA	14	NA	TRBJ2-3	CASSPGQRTDTQYF	TGTGCCAGCAGCCCTGGACAGCGCACAGATACGCAGTATTTT
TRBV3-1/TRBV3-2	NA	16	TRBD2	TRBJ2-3	CASSQGLAGVGDTQYF	TGTGCCAGCAGCCAAGGACTAGCGGGAGTCGGAGATACGCAGTATTTT
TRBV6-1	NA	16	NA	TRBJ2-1	CASSEVVTYRGNEQFF	TGTGCCAGCAGTGAAGTAGTGACGTATAGGGGTAATGAGCAGTTCTTC
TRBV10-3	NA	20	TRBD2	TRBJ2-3	CAISEPIQRGGPGRTDTQYF	TGTGCCATCAGTGAGCCGATTCAGCGGGGGGGCCCAGGGAGAACAGATACGCAGTATTTT
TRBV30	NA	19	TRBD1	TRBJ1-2	CAWSAPRGTGPIRGYGYTF	TGTGCCTGGAGTGCACCTCGTGGGACAGGGCCGATTCGGGGATATGGCTACACCTTC
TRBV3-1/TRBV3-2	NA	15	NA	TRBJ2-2	CASSREGLNTGELFF	TGTGCCAGCAGCCGAGAGGGACTCAACACCGGGGAGCTGTTTTTT
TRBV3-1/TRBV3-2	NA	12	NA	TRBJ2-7	CASSPRPGEQYF	TGTGCCAGCAGCCCGAGACCGGGAGAGCAGTACTTC
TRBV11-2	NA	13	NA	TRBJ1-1	CASSLDLQGTAFF	TGTGCCAGCAGCTTAGATCTACAGGGCACGGCTTTCTTT
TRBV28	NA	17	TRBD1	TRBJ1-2	CASSSTMDRARGYGYTF	TGTGCCAGCAGTTCAACCATGGACAGGGCCCGGGGCTATGGCTACACCTTC
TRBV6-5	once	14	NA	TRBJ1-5	CASSKTLSNQPQHF	TGTGCCAGCAGTAAGACACTTAGCAATCAGCCCCAGCATTTT